This is a list of T cell receptor beta chains from one sample in a study of technical replicates of blood from several donors. Profiled with immunoSEQ multiplex PCR; TCRdb holds only in-frame clones, not every one. Among tens of thousands of clones listed, about 92% were seen once. The source material was T cells isolated from PBMCs. These receptors were collected from a human donor in good health. The CDR3 runs from the conserved cysteine through the conserved F or W. The D gene is left open where the match is weak. Size is stated for part of the rows, as once, few or many counts, or as a class when the clone is expanded.

v_call	d_call	j_call	clone_size	cdr3_aa	cdr3_nt
TRBV6-4	.	TRBJ2-1	.	CASSGGHNEQFF	TGTGCCAGCAGTGGCGGGCACAATGAGCAGTTCTTC
TRBV6-5	TRBD1	TRBJ2-7	.	CASTEDRGHAYEQYF	TGTGCCAGCACCGAGGACAGGGGGCATGCCTACGAGCAGTACTTC
TRBV28	TRBD2	TRBJ2-2	.	CASSFYVPRLAGGHHTGELFF	TGTGCCAGCAGTTTTTATGTCCCACGACTAGCGGGAGGACACCACACCGGGGAGCTGTTTTTT
TRBV27	TRBD1	TRBJ1-1	.	CASSIRDRGQKGTEAFF	TGTGCCAGCAGTATCCGGGACAGGGGGCAAAAGGGCACTGAAGCTTTCTTT
TRBV9	TRBD2	TRBJ2-1	once	CASSVEAGGDNEQFF	TGTGCCAGCAGCGTAGAAGCGGGGGGTGACAATGAGCAGTTCTTC
TRBV27	.	TRBJ2-7	.	CASTQRGGSYEQYF	TGTGCCAGCACTCAAAGGGGCGGATCCTACGAGCAGTACTTC
TRBV5-1	.	TRBJ1-6	.	CASTLDANSPLHF	TGCGCCAGCACCTTGGATGCGAATTCACCCCTCCACTTT
TRBV11-2	TRBD1	TRBJ1-1	.	CASSLEFRGHENTEAFF	TGTGCCAGCAGCTTAGAGTTCAGGGGGCATGAGAACACTGAAGCTTTCTTT
TRBV19	.	TRBJ2-7	.	CASSPGRRGAVYEQYF	TGTGCCAGTAGCCCAGGTCGACGCGGGGCAGTCTACGAGCAGTACTTC
TRBV6-6	.	TRBJ2-7	.	CASTDWGGRNEQYF	TGTGCCAGCACCGACTGGGGGGGGCGGAACGAGCAGTACTTC
TRBV6-6	TRBD1	TRBJ1-1	.	CASRDRTGDDEAFF	TGTGCCAGCCGCGATAGGACAGGGGATGACGAAGCTTTCTTT
TRBV19	TRBD2	TRBJ2-7	.	CASSVRPGTRNNEQYF	TGTGCCAGTAGTGTTCGACCTGGGACTAGGAATAACGAGCAGTACTTC
TRBV18	TRBD1	TRBJ1-2	.	CASSPPSTTTGSGYTF	TGTGCCAGCTCACCTCCCTCCACTACGACAGGGAGTGGCTACACCTTC
TRBV7-6	.	TRBJ1-1	.	CASSEGVNTEAFF	TGTGCCAGCAGTGAAGGGGTGAACACTGAAGCTTTCTTT
TRBV2	.	TRBJ1-1	once	CASSDSGLTVEAFF	TGTGCCAGCAGTGATTCGGGACTTACCGTTGAAGCTTTCTTT
TRBV6-5	.	TRBJ2-7	.	CASRQSGFYSYEQYF	TGTGCCAGCAGACAAAGCGGATTTTACTCCTACGAGCAGTACTTC
TRBV7-8	TRBD2	TRBJ2-7	.	CASSLRGLAGGLLEQYF	TGTGCCAGCAGCTTAAGGGGACTAGCGGGAGGGCTGCTCGAGCAGTACTTC
TRBV12-5	.	TRBJ2-7	.	CARDEELAGSTSKAYEQYF	TGTGCTAGGGATGAGGAATTGGCGGGGTCCACGTCGAAAGCCTACGAGCAGTACTTC
TRBV9	TRBD1	TRBJ2-2	few	CASSVGQGAYTGELFF	TGTGCCAGCAGCGTAGGACAGGGGGCGTACACCGGGGAGCTGTTTTTT
TRBV30	.	TRBJ2-7	.	CAWSVDISYEQYF	TGTGCCTGGAGTGTGGACATCTCCTACGAGCAGTACTTC
TRBV29-1	.	TRBJ2-7	.	CSVEDREAGLDEQYF	TGCAGCGTTGAAGACAGGGAGGCCGGGTTGGACGAGCAGTACTTC
TRBV5-1	.	TRBJ1-2	few	CASSSGNYGYTF	TGCGCCAGCAGCTCGGGTAACTATGGCTACACCTTC
TRBV19	TRBD1	TRBJ2-7	.	CASSWGQGNYEQYF	TGTGCCAGTAGCTGGGGACAGGGAAACTACGAGCAGTACTTC
TRBV28	TRBD2	TRBJ2-3	.	CASTPWGGDTQYF	TGTGCCAGCACACCTTGGGGGGGGGATACGCAGTATTTT
TRBV12-5	.	TRBJ1-1	.	CASALANTEAFF	TGTGCTAGTGCCTTGGCCAACACTGAAGCTTTCTTT
TRBV9	.	TRBJ1-2	.	CASSVDAGQGYGYTF	TGTGCCAGCAGCGTAGATGCAGGGCAGGGCTATGGCTACACCTTC
TRBV7-9	.	TRBJ2-2	.	CASILQGSAGELFF	TGTGCCAGCATTTTACAGGGCAGCGCCGGGGAGCTGTTTTTT
TRBV9	TRBD2	TRBJ2-7	.	CASSEGASGDSYEQYF	TGTGCCAGCAGCGAGGGGGCTAGCGGGGACTCCTACGAGCAGTACTTC
TRBV5-6	.	TRBJ2-5	.	CASSLKGRETQYF	TGTGCCAGCAGCTTGAAAGGGAGAGAGACCCAGTACTTC
TRBV11-3	.	TRBJ2-7	.	CASSLGPTSGTRSSYEQYF	TGTGCCAGCAGCTTAGGTCCCACCTCCGGGACAAGAAGCTCCTACGAGCAGTACTTC
TRBV13	.	TRBJ1-1	.	CASSHYTGTEAFF	TGTGCCAGCAGCCACTATACAGGGACTGAAGCTTTCTTT
TRBV9	.	TRBJ1-1	few	CASSVGFRNTEAFF	TGTGCCAGCAGCGTAGGGTTTAGGAACACTGAAGCTTTCTTT
TRBV5-1	.	TRBJ2-3	.	CASSLLPPDSKTDTQYF	TGCGCCAGCAGCTTGCTTCCCCCGGACAGCAAAACAGATACGCAGTATTTT
TRBV28	TRBD1	TRBJ1-2	.	CASSLFGTVYGYTF	TGTGCCAGCAGTTTATTCGGGACAGTCTATGGCTACACCTTC